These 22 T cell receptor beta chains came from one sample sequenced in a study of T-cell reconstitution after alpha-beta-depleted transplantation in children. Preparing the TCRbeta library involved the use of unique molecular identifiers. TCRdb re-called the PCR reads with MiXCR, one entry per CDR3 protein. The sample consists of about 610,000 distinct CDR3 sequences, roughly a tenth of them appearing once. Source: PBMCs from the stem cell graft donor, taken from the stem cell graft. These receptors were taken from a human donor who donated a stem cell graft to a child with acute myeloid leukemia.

CDR3: CASSLISLKGRELFF. In DNA form, the CDR3 reads TGTGCCAGCAGCTTAATTTCGCTAAAAGGGAGGGAGCTGTTTTTT. V is TRBV7-3 and J is TRBJ2-2; D is uncertain. The germline V gene has CDR1 SGHTA and CDR2 FQGTGA. Trimming removed 1 base from V and 9 bases from J, with 15 bases in between. This CDR3 has 15 amino acids.

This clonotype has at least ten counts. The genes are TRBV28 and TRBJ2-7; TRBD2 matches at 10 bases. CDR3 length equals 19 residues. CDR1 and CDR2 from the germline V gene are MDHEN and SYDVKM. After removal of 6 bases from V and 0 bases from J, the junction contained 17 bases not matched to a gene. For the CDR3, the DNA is TGTGCCAGCAGCGATCAGGGCGGGACTAGCGAGAGGAGCTCCTACGAGCAGTACTTC. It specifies CASSDQGGTSERSSYEQYF.

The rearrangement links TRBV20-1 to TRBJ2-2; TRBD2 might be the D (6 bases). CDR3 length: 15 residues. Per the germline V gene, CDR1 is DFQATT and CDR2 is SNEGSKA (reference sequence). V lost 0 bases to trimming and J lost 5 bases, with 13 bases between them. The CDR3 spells CSAREVLEGTGELFF. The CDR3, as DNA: TGCAGTGCTAGAGAAGTCCTGGAGGGGACCGGGGAGCTGTTTTTT.

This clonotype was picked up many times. The CDR3 sequence is CASSQDLYNEQFF. The CDR3 region has the DNA TGCGCCAGCAGCCAAGATCTCTACAATGAGCAGTTCTTC. This chain uses TRBV4-3 with TRBJ2-1; D unresolved. V dropped 0 bases and J dropped 3 bases, with 3 bases sitting between them. This CDR3 comprises 13 residues. CDR1 is LGHNA, CDR2 YSLEER, per germline.

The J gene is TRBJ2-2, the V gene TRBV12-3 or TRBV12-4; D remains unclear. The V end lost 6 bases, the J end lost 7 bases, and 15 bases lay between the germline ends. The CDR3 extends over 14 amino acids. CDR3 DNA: TGTGCCAGCAGCCCTTTAGGTAGTTTCGGGGAGCTGTTTTTT. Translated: CASSPLGSFGELFF.

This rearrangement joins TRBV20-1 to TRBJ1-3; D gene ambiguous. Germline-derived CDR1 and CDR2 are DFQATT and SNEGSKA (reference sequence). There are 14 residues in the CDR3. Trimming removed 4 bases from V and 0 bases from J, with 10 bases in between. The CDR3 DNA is TGCAGTGCTACTGAGCTTCGCTCTGGAAACACCATATATTTT. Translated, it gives CSATELRSGNTIYF.

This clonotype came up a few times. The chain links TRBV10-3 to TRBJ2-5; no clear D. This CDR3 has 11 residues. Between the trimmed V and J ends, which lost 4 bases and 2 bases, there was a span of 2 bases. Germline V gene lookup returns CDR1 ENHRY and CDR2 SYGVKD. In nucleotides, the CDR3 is TGTGCCATCAGTGGACAAGAGACCCAGTACTTC. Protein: CAISGQETQYF.

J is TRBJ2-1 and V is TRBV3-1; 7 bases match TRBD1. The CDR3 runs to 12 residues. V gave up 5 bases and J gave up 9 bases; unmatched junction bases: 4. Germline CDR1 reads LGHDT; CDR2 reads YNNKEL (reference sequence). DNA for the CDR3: TGTGCCAGCAGCGGCAAGGGGGCTGAGCAGTTCTTC. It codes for CASSGKGAEQFF.

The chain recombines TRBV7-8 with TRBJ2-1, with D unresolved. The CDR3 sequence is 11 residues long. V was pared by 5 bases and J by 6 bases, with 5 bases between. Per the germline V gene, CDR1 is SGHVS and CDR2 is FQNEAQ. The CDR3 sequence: CASSHVNEQFF. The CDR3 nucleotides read TGTGCCAGCAGCCACGTCAATGAGCAGTTCTTC.

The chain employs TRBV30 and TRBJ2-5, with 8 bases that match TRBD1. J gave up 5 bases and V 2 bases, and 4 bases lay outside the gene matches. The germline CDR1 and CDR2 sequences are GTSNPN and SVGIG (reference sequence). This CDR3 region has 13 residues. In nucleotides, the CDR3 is TGTGCCTGGAGTTCGTACAGGGGGGAGACCCAGTACTTC. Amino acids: CAWSSYRGETQYF. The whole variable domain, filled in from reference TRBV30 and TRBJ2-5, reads SQTIHQWPATLVQPVGSPLSLECTVEGTSNPNLYWYRQAAGRGLQLLFYSVGIGQISSEVPQNLSASRPQDRQFILSSKKLLLSDSGFYLCAWSSYRGETQYFGPGTRLLVL.

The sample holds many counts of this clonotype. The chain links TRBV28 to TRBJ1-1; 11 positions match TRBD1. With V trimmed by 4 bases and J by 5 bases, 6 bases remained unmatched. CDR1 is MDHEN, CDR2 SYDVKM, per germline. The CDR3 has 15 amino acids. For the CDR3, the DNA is TGTGCCAGCAGTTCCCGGGACAGGGGGTCGACTGAAGCTTTCTTT. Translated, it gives CASSSRDRGSTEAFF.

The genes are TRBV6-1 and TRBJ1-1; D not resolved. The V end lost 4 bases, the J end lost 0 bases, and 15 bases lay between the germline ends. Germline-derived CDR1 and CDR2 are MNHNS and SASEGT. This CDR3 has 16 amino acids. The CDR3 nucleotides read TGTGCCAGCAGTGCCCGAGTGGTGGGGTTGAACACTGAAGCTTTCTTT. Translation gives CASSARVVGLNTEAFF.

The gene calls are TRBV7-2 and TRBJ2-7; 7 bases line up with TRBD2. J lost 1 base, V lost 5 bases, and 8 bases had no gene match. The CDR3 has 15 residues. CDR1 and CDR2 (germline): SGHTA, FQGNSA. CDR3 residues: CASSPLGAGSYEQYF. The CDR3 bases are TGTGCCAGCAGCCCCCTAGGAGCGGGATCCTACGAGCAGTACTTC. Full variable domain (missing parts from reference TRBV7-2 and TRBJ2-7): GAGVSQSPSNKVTEKGKDVELRCDPISGHTALYWYRQSLGQGLEFLIYFQGNSAPDKSGLPSDRFSAERTGGSVSTLTIQRTQQEDSAVYLCASSPLGAGSYEQYFGPGTRLTVT.

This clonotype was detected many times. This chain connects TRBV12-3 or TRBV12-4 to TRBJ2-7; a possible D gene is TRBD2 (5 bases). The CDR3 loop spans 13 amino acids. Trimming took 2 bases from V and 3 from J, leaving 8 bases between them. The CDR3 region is CASSLMAGYEQYF. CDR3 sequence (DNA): TGTGCCAGCAGTTTAATGGCGGGCTACGAGCAGTACTTC.

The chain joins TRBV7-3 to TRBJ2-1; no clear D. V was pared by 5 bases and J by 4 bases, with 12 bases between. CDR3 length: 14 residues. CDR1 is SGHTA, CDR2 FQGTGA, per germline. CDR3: CASSPSYLYNEQFF. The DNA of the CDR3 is TGTGCCAGCAGCCCTTCATATCTTTACAATGAGCAGTTCTTC.

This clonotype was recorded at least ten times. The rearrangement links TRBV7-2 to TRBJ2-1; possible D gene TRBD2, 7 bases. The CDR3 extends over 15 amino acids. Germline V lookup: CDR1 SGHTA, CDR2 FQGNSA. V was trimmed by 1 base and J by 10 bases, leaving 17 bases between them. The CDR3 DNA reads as TGTGCCAGCAGCTTAGATACTAGAGGGGGAGGGGAGCAGTTCTTC. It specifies CASSLDTRGGGEQFF.

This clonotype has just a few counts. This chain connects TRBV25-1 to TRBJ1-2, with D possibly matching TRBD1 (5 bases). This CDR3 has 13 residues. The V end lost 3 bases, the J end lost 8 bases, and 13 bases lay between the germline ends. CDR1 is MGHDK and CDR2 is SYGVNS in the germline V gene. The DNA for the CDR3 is TGTGCCAGCAGTGACCTGACGCGGGGCGGCTACACCTTC. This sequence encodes CASSDLTRGGYTF.

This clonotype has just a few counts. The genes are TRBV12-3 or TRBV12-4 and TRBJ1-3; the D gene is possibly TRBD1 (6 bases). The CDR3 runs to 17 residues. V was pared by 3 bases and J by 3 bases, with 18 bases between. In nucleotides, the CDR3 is TGTGCCAGCAGTTTTTTTGCAGGGGCTTTAAGTGGAAACACCATATATTTT. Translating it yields CASSFFAGALSGNTIYF.

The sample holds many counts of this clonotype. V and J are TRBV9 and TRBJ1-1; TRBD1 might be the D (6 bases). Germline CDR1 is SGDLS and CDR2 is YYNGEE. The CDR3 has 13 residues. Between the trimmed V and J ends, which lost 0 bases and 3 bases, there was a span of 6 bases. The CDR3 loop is CASSVEGDTEAFF. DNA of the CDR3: TGTGCCAGCAGCGTAGAGGGGGACACTGAAGCTTTCTTT.

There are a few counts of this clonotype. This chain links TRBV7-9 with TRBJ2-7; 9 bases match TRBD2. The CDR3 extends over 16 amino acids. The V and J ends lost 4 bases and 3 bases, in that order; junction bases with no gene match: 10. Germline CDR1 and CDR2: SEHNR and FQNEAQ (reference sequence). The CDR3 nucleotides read TGTGCCAGCAGCTCTAGCGGGATAAGAGAAGTCTACGAGCAGTACTTC. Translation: CASSSSGIREVYEQYF.

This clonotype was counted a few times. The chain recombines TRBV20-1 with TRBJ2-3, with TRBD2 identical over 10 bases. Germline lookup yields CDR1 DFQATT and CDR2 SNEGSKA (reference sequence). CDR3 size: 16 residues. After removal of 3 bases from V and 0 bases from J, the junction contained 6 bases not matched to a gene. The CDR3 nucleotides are TGCAGTGCTAGCGGGGCTAGCGGGAGAAGCACAGATACGCAGTATTTT. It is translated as CSASGASGRSTDTQYF.

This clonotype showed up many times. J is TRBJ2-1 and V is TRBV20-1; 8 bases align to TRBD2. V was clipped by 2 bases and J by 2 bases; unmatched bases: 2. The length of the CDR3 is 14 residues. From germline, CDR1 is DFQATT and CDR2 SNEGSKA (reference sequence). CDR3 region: CSARKLAAYNEQFF. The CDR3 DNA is TGCAGTGCTAGAAAACTAGCGGCCTACAATGAGCAGTTCTTC.